This T cell receptor beta chain was profiled in a study of siplizumab effects on memory and regulatory T cells. Study-wide points: Roughly 80-97% of dividing CD4+ or CD8+ clones were without an attributable naive or memory phenotype. Whether the proliferating Tregs (from siplizumab cultures) were suppressive was not confirmed.

Donor pairs, three in total, had unstimulated naive, memory, effector memory and TEMRA subsets sequenced. About this clone: Its antigen remains unknown.

The CDR3 consists of 12 residues. Germline V gene lookup returns CDR1 LNHDA and CDR2 SQIVND (reference sequence). The V gene lost 10 bases and the J gene lost 9 bases, with 18 bases spanning the gap. Each sample contributed around 1.1 x 10^5 TCR templates to the assay. Libraries were prepared by immunoSEQ multiplex PCR; TCRdb keeps only in-frame clonotypes and omits some of them. The table records 70,000 to 95,000 clones, roughly 97% of them present only once. Sequenced material: naive CD4+ T cells sorted from blood. V usage is TRBV19 and J usage is TRBJ1-2, with D tentatively TRBD1 (6 bases). This receptor was obtained from a human donor in good health. The CDR3 sequence is CATRTGRGSYTF. The CDR3 DNA follows: TGTGCCACCCGAACAGGGAGAGGCAGCTACACCTTC.